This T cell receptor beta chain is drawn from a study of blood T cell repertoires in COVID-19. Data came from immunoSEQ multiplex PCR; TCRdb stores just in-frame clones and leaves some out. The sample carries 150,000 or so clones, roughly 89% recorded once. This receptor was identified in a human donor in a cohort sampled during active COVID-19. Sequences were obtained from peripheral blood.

CDR3 DNA sequence: TGTGCCAGCAGCTTAGCCAAACAGGAGCTCCCCTATGGCTACACCTTC. Translation: CASSLAKQELPYGYTF. This rearrangement joins TRBV7-9 to TRBJ1-2; D possibly corresponds to TRBD1 (5 bases). Germline CDR1 SEHNR, CDR2 FQNEAQ (reference sequence). Trimming took 0 bases from V and 4 from J, leaving 15 bases between them. CDR3 length equals 16 residues.